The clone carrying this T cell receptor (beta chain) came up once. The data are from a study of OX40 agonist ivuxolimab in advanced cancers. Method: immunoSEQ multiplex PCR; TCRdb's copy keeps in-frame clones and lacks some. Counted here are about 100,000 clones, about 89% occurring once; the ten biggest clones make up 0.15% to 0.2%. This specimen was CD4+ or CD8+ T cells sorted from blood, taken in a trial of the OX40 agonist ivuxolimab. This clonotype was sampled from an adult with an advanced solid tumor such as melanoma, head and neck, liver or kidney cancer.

The CDR3 DNA follows: TGTGCCAGCAGCCCCCCGGGACAGGGGTCCAACGAGCAGTACTTC. Amino acid sequence: CASSPPGQGSNEQYF. The gene calls are TRBV5-4 and TRBJ2-7, with TRBD1 matching over 10 bases. The germline gives CDR1 SGHNT, CDR2 YYREEE (reference sequence). This CDR3 has 15 amino acids. The ends lost 4 bases at V and 5 bases at J; junction bases unmatched: 9.